These T cell receptor beta chains were read from a single sample in a study of blood T cell repertoires in COVID-19. This table comes from immunoSEQ multiplex PCR, and its TCRdb copy is limited to in-frame clones, with some not included. The data contain about 150,000 clones, about four fifths of them singletons. Sequencing input: peripheral blood. Receptor source: a man aged 70-80 years with active or convalescent COVID-19. Each CDR3 is given with its conserved first and last residue. D genes are given only for firm matches. Clone size is shown for a subset of rows, as once, few, many or a class of expanded clone.

clone size: once; J gene: TRBJ1-2; D gene: TRBD1; V gene: TRBV5-5; CDR3 DNA: TGTGCCAGCAGCACGGGACAGGGGGTTCAATATGGCTACACCTTC; CDR3 protein: CASSTGQGVQYGYTF
clone size: -; J gene: TRBJ2-2; D gene: -; V gene: TRBV5-1; CDR3 DNA: TGCGCCAGCAGCTTGCCCCAGGGTGATGCCGGGGAGCTGTTTTTT; CDR3 protein: CASSLPQGDAGELFF
clone size: -; J gene: TRBJ1-1; D gene: -; V gene: TRBV2; CDR3 DNA: TGTGCCAGCACCCAAGAACAGGGCGAGACTGAAGCTTTCTTT; CDR3 protein: CASTQEQGETEAFF
clone size: once; J gene: TRBJ2-7; D gene: -; V gene: TRBV7-2; CDR3 DNA: TGTGCCAGCAGCATCTCCGGGACTTCGTACTTC; CDR3 protein: CASSISGTSYF
clone size: -; J gene: TRBJ2-5; D gene: -; V gene: TRBV6-1; CDR3 DNA: TGTGCCAGCAGTCACGAGGAGACCCAGTACTTC; CDR3 protein: CASSHEETQYF
clone size: -; J gene: TRBJ2-5; D gene: TRBD2; V gene: TRBV7-9; CDR3 DNA: TGTGCCAGCAGCCCAGGGACTAGCGGGGCACAAGAGACCCAGTACTTC; CDR3 protein: CASSPGTSGAQETQYF
clone size: few; J gene: TRBJ2-2; D gene: -; V gene: TRBV7-8; CDR3 DNA: TGTGCCAGCAGCCCCAGGAACACCGGGGAGCTGTTTTTT; CDR3 protein: CASSPRNTGELFF
clone size: -; J gene: TRBJ1-2; D gene: -; V gene: TRBV11-2; CDR3 DNA: TGTGCCAGCAGCTTAGGAGGGGGAGCCCCCGGGAGGGGCTACACCTTC; CDR3 protein: CASSLGGGAPGRGYTF
clone size: once; J gene: TRBJ1-2; D gene: -; V gene: TRBV5-1; CDR3 DNA: TGCGCCAGCAGCTCCCTCCTTAACTATGGCTACACCTTC; CDR3 protein: CASSSLLNYGYTF
clone size: -; J gene: TRBJ2-7; D gene: TRBD1; V gene: TRBV4-3; CDR3 DNA: TGCGCCAGCAGCCAAGGGTACAGGGGATCGTACGAGCAGTACTTC; CDR3 protein: CASSQGYRGSYEQYF
clone size: -; J gene: TRBJ1-4; D gene: TRBD1; V gene: TRBV10-2; CDR3 DNA: TGCGCCAGCAGCCGACAGGGGGTAACTAATGAAAAACTGTTTTTT; CDR3 protein: CASSRQGVTNEKLFF
clone size: -; J gene: TRBJ1-2; D gene: -; V gene: TRBV6-2/TRBV6-3; CDR3 DNA: TGTGCCAGCAGTTACTCGGGGACTTCTGGCTACACCTTC; CDR3 protein: CASSYSGTSGYTF
clone size: -; J gene: TRBJ1-1; D gene: -; V gene: TRBV28; CDR3 DNA: TGTGCCAGCAGTTTATACGGGTTTGAAGCTTTCTTT; CDR3 protein: CASSLYGFEAFF
clone size: -; J gene: TRBJ1-6; D gene: -; V gene: TRBV5-4; CDR3 DNA: TGTGCCAGCAGCCGCTTGACGGAGACCTATAATTCACCCCTCCACTTT; CDR3 protein: CASSRLTETYNSPLHF
clone size: once; J gene: TRBJ2-2; D gene: TRBD2; V gene: TRBV28; CDR3 DNA: TGTGCCAGCAGTTTGCCGTTCGGGACTAGCGGGAGGGAGAACACCGGGGAGCTGTTTTTT; CDR3 protein: CASSLPFGTSGRENTGELFF
clone size: few; J gene: TRBJ2-7; D gene: -; V gene: TRBV5-5; CDR3 DNA: TGTGCCAGCAGCTCCCCCGGGACTCCATCCTACGAGCAGTACTTC; CDR3 protein: CASSSPGTPSYEQYF
clone size: -; J gene: TRBJ2-3; D gene: TRBD2; V gene: TRBV28; CDR3 DNA: TGTGCCAGCAGAGAACTAGCGGGAAGAAGCACAGATACGCAGTATTTT; CDR3 protein: CASRELAGRSTDTQYF
clone size: -; J gene: TRBJ2-5; D gene: TRBD1; V gene: TRBV6-5; CDR3 DNA: TGTGCCACCAGGGACAGGGGGTGGGCGGAGACCCAGTACTTC; CDR3 protein: CATRDRGWAETQYF
clone size: -; J gene: TRBJ2-7; D gene: TRBD2; V gene: TRBV6-1; CDR3 DNA: TGTGCCAGCAAAACTACGGGGCTAGCGGGAGACGAGCAGTACTTC; CDR3 protein: CASKTTGLAGDEQYF
clone size: few; J gene: TRBJ1-1; D gene: -; V gene: TRBV3-1/TRBV3-2; CDR3 DNA: TGTGCCAGCAGCCAAGACAGAGGGGGAAGAGCTTTCTTT; CDR3 protein: CASSQDRGGRAFF
clone size: once; J gene: TRBJ1-1; D gene: -; V gene: TRBV7-9; CDR3 DNA: TGTGCCAGCAGCTTAGGATGGGCGTTGAACACTGAAGCTTTCTTT; CDR3 protein: CASSLGWALNTEAFF
clone size: many; J gene: TRBJ2-5; D gene: -; V gene: TRBV2; CDR3 DNA: TGTGCCAGCAGTGAACAACGAGACCAAGAGACCCAGTACTTC; CDR3 protein: CASSEQRDQETQYF
clone size: -; J gene: TRBJ2-5; D gene: -; V gene: TRBV7-3; CDR3 DNA: TGTGCCAGCAGCTTCACCAGACAAGAGACCCAGTACTTC; CDR3 protein: CASSFTRQETQYF
clone size: -; J gene: TRBJ1-5; D gene: -; V gene: TRBV27; CDR3 DNA: TGTGCCAGCACTCCAAGGCAGGGCTATCAGCCCCAGCATTTT; CDR3 protein: CASTPRQGYQPQHF
clone size: once; J gene: TRBJ1-6; D gene: TRBD1; V gene: TRBV2; CDR3 DNA: TGTGCCAGCAGTGGCAGGGGGCTCACTAGCTCCTATAATTCACCCCTCCACTTT; CDR3 protein: CASSGRGLTSSYNSPLHF
clone size: -; J gene: TRBJ1-2; D gene: -; V gene: TRBV5-1; CDR3 DNA: TGCGCCAGCAGCCAGGGGACTAACTATGGCTACACCTTC; CDR3 protein: CASSQGTNYGYTF
clone size: -; J gene: TRBJ1-2; D gene: -; V gene: TRBV7-2; CDR3 DNA: TGTGCCAGCAGCTTAGCGAGAAATGGCTACACCTTC; CDR3 protein: CASSLARNGYTF
clone size: -; J gene: TRBJ2-2; D gene: TRBD1; V gene: TRBV6-5; CDR3 DNA: TGTGCCAGCAGTTACGAGGGGACAGTCACCGGGGAGCTGTTTTTT; CDR3 protein: CASSYEGTVTGELFF
clone size: -; J gene: TRBJ2-7; D gene: TRBD2; V gene: TRBV4-1; CDR3 DNA: TGCGCCAGCAGCCAAGGGGGGGGTTTGGGCGAGCAGTACTTC; CDR3 protein: CASSQGGGLGEQYF
clone size: -; J gene: TRBJ2-5; D gene: -; V gene: TRBV7-2; CDR3 DNA: TGTGCCAGCAGCCCCGCGTGGTGGGGCAAAGAGACCCAGTACTTC; CDR3 protein: CASSPAWWGKETQYF
clone size: -; J gene: TRBJ1-4; D gene: TRBD1; V gene: TRBV7-2; CDR3 DNA: TGTGCCAGCAGCTTACAGGGGGCAAAACTGTTTTTT; CDR3 protein: CASSLQGAKLFF
clone size: -; J gene: TRBJ2-1; D gene: TRBD2; V gene: TRBV24-1; CDR3 DNA: TGTGCCACCAGTGACTCTAGCGGGTGGGAGCAGTTCTTC; CDR3 protein: CATSDSSGWEQFF
clone size: once; J gene: TRBJ2-7; D gene: -; V gene: TRBV27; CDR3 DNA: TGTGCCAGCAGTAACACCTACGAGCAGTACTTC; CDR3 protein: CASSNTYEQYF
clone size: -; J gene: TRBJ2-5; D gene: TRBD1; V gene: TRBV10-3; CDR3 DNA: TGTGCCATCAGCAGGGGGTCCCAAGAGACCCAGTACTTC; CDR3 protein: CAISRGSQETQYF
clone size: few; J gene: TRBJ2-7; D gene: TRBD1; V gene: TRBV5-1; CDR3 DNA: TGCGCCAGCAGTTCCCGACAGGGGGCCCACGAGCAGTACTTC; CDR3 protein: CASSSRQGAHEQYF
clone size: -; J gene: TRBJ1-4; D gene: -; V gene: TRBV4-1; CDR3 DNA: TGCGCCAGCAGCCTGCCCCAGGGTGGGGCTGCAACTAATGAAAAACTGTTTTTT; CDR3 protein: CASSLPQGGAATNEKLFF
clone size: -; J gene: TRBJ2-1; D gene: -; V gene: TRBV24-1; CDR3 DNA: TGTGCCACCAGTTCACCTGACAGATACAATGAGCAGTTCTTC; CDR3 protein: CATSSPDRYNEQFF
clone size: few; J gene: TRBJ1-1; D gene: -; V gene: TRBV6-2/TRBV6-3; CDR3 DNA: TGTGCCAGCAGTCCCCAGGCAGTCTCGAACACTGAAGCTTTCTTT; CDR3 protein: CASSPQAVSNTEAFF
clone size: -; J gene: TRBJ1-2; D gene: -; V gene: TRBV6-1; CDR3 DNA: TGTGCCAGCAGTGTGACAGGAGTCTATGGCTACACCTTC; CDR3 protein: CASSVTGVYGYTF
clone size: few; J gene: TRBJ2-1; D gene: -; V gene: TRBV15; CDR3 DNA: TGTGCCACCAGCAGAGATCGAAGGTTGGAGCCCGTGCAGTTCTTC; CDR3 protein: CATSRDRRLEPVQFF
clone size: -; J gene: TRBJ2-1; D gene: -; V gene: TRBV11-2; CDR3 DNA: TGTGCCAGCAGCTTCGGGGTCTACAATGAGCAGTTCTTC; CDR3 protein: CASSFGVYNEQFF
clone size: -; J gene: TRBJ2-3; D gene: -; V gene: TRBV5-1; CDR3 DNA: TGCGCCAGCAGCGGTGGCGGGACTTTAACAGATACGCAGTATTTT; CDR3 protein: CASSGGGTLTDTQYF
clone size: once; J gene: TRBJ1-5; D gene: TRBD1; V gene: TRBV5-6; CDR3 DNA: TGTGCCAGCAGCACGGGACAGCTCAATCAGCCCCAGCATTTT; CDR3 protein: CASSTGQLNQPQHF
clone size: -; J gene: TRBJ2-3; D gene: -; V gene: TRBV28; CDR3 DNA: TGTGCCAGCAGGACACCTGGGGATACGCAGTATTTT; CDR3 protein: CASRTPGDTQYF
clone size: -; J gene: TRBJ1-4; D gene: TRBD1; V gene: TRBV27; CDR3 DNA: TGTGCCAGCAGTCCAATAGCGACAGGGGGGTCCTTTGAAAAACTGTTTTTT; CDR3 protein: CASSPIATGGSFEKLFF